Below, one TCR beta chain is given with its context. The sample comes from a study of T-cell memory formation after mild COVID-19. The overall study: TCR clustering was largely donor specific.

This CDR3 is 19 amino acids long. Trimming stripped 2 bases from V and 0 bases from J, with 17 bases between. CDR1 and CDR2 from the germline V gene are SGHVS and FNYEAQ. TCRdb passed the 5' RACE reads through MiXCR, listing each CDR3 protein once. The repertoire holds under 700,000 distinct CDR3 sequences, roughly 20% seen once, with around 12% in the top ten. Sequenced: PBMCs or a T cell subset sorted from them (not recorded which). This chain connects TRBV7-6 to TRBJ2-6; tentatively, D is TRBD1 (7 bases). The TCR comes from an adult woman who had mild COVID-19 (a few samples of this study predate the infection). Cell type and time point are not known. In nucleotides, the CDR3 is TGTGCCAGCAGCTTATTGTTACGGCAGGGGGGCTCTGGGGCCAACGTCCTGACTTTC. This translates into CASSLLLRQGGSGANVLTF.